Given below is one T cell receptor beta chain in context. What it recognizes is unknown. The data were obtained in a study of OX40 agonist ivuxolimab in advanced cancers. For the study at large: The patients received agonistic anti-OX40 (CD134) antibody ivuxolimab. Participants averaged approximately 60 years of age (range 23 to 79) and were around 83% male. Three patients, one with hepatocellular carcinoma and two with cutaneous melanoma, achieved partial responses. General study findings and limits: Clonal expansion in partial responders at 0.1-3.0 mg/kg ranked among the lowest.

Sequencing was performed with immunoSEQ multiplex PCR; in TCRdb, only in-frame clones are kept and a portion is missing. The data hold about 88,000 clones, with approximately 85% observed a single time. From germline, CDR1 is SEHNR and CDR2 FQNEAQ (reference sequence). This CDR3 comprises 16 residues. V was pared by 2 bases and J by 1 base, with 3 bases of the junction left unmatched. This sample comprised CD4+ or CD8+ T cells sorted from blood, obtained in a trial of the OX40 agonist ivuxolimab. The rearrangement joins TRBV7-9 to TRBJ2-2, with TRBD1 identical over 8 bases. The sequence was obtained from an adult with an advanced solid tumor such as melanoma, head and neck, liver or kidney cancer. The DNA for the CDR3 is TGTGCCAGCAGCTTACAGGGGGCCTTGAACACCGGGGAGCTGTTTTTT. The encoded protein is CASSLQGALNTGELFF.